This T cell receptor beta chain comes out of a study of cytomegalovirus exposure and HLA in healthy donors (dated by TCRdb to 2016 to 2017). Study-wide context: In an earlier analysis of several hundred of the donors, 276 Gb of sequence data and 95 million to 130 million unique TCR beta sequences from some 170 million T cells were reported. Around 330 gigabases of sequencing data and around 85 million unique TCR sequences made up an early release that covered around 640 HLA-typed donors. Of the roughly 400 genotyped donors, approximately 81% were placed in the genetic ancestry cluster associated with self-reported Caucasian donors. The study was designed to test whether signatures of past pathogen exposure could be identified by cataloging public T cell receptors. The study used immunosequencing to profile the T cell repertoires of approximately 630 subjects and linked those repertoires to cytomegalovirus serostatus. A separate validation cohort of 90 to 150 different subjects was used in addition to the roughly 640-subject first cohort. To predict cytomegalovirus infection status, the study brought together high-throughput TCR immunosequencing, statistical association of individual TCRs with disease status, and machine learning. A later analysis re-examined previously published TCR beta repertoires from over 500 donors and added high-resolution HLA genotyping to investigate patterns of TCR occurrence. Rather than drawing on any new phenotypic data, the later analysis identified candidate immune exposures from TCR beta sequences and the way those sequences occurred across donors. An earlier analysis of a few hundred of the donors applied high-throughput TCR beta sequencing to assess whether each TCR beta V gene segment acted as functional or pseudogenic. Alongside the repertoire data, information on donor age, sex, ethnicity and CMV serostatus was compiled. Genome-wide SNP genotypes for about 60% of the roughly 670 donors were used in a later genetic analysis, which treated that subset as a discovery cohort. All discovery cohort repertoires had been generated on a single sequencing platform. Class I and class II HLA loci were covered by the typing at four-digit resolution. The number of typed donors differed by locus: about 620-640 for A, B, C, DRB1 and DQB1; approximately 540 for DQA1; some 610 for DPA1; and about 450 for DPB1. Roughly five DR-DQ haplotypes were handled as single units for association and clustering because linkage in the cohort was strong. On average, around 230,000 unique TCR beta nucleotide sequences were sequenced per donor among fewer than 500 genotyped donors of the cohort, with 15% to 20% of those sequences being non-productive.

The cohort comprised some 700 healthy bone marrow donors. Cohort members were all nominally healthy when sampled, although unrecorded immune exposures were likely present. The donor was CMV seronegative and was included in the group of several hundred seronegative cohort members. A peripheral blood sample was provided by each donor, and peripheral blood mononuclear cells were used for TCR beta sequencing. Genomic DNA extraction from the blood cell samples was performed with the Qiagen DNeasy Blood Extraction Kit. To note about this clone: What this receptor recognizes is not known. Per-nucleotide qualities are absent, and no much larger clonotype sits a single base away.

Receptor amplification or capture employed the immunoSEQ multiplex PCR assay. For the multiplex PCR, a mixture combining 60 forward primers for TCR Vbeta segments and 13 reverse primers for TCR Jbeta segments was used. Amplification of the CDR3 region of rearranged TCR beta genes was performed with a multiplex PCR assay on genomic DNA. The Illumina HiSeq System was used to sequence the amplified TCR beta libraries as 87-base-pair reads. On the study's bioinformatics: A later analysis tallied about 77 million unique TCR beta chains across the 650 to 750 repertoires, and 10 million to 11 million of those chains were shared by two or more donors. A nearest-neighbor algorithm error-corrected the raw reads and collapsed the reads into unique sequences, merging closely related sequences to remove PCR and sequencing errors. Alignment of CDR3 sequences to IMGT reference sequences was used to assign V, D and J gene segments. For a sequence to be retained, a match of at least six nucleotides to both a V gene segment and a J gene segment was required. A rearrangement was called productive if the CDR3 had no stop codons and remained in frame with V and J, and every other rearrangement was called non-productive. CDR3 was defined according to IMGT convention as the region running from the second conserved V-encoded cysteine to the conserved J-encoded phenylalanine. The earlier analysis of 500 to 600 of the donors excluded sequences that lacked an unambiguous match to a single V gene segment. In an earlier analysis of about 590 of the donors, a V segment was called functional when productive rearrangements were above 56.7%, and segregating when the standard deviation between donors exceeded 5%. A statistical classification framework was built for diagnosing cytomegalovirus status from the catalog of TCR beta chain sequences. In a later analysis, V and J genes were assigned by comparing TCR nucleotide sequences against IMGT/GENE-DB human TR gene sequences. A later analysis assigned CDR3 sequences and most-parsimonious VDJ recombination scenarios with the TCRdist pipeline. In a later analysis, every TCR beta chain was defined by the combination of its CDR3 amino acid sequence and its V-gene family, and reads without a unique V-gene family were dropped. As a way to deal with suspected cross-contamination and a sequencing artifact, a later analysis dropped under 600 nucleotide sequences that were highly shared and had low generation probability. In a later analysis, a clonal expansion index was calculated for each public chain from normalized within-repertoire ranks of inferred template counts. A later analysis computed generation probabilities with a VDJ recombination model fitted to out-of-frame rearrangements, and checked the results against IGoR. A later analysis scored TCR-TCR, TCR-HLA and TCR-CMV co-occurrence with hypergeometric tests, applying a repertoire-size bias correction to TCR pairs. False discovery rates were estimated in a later analysis by permuting HLA or CMV assignments 20 times. In a later analysis, co-occurring TCRs were grouped using DBSCAN, and TCRdist sequence similarity was added for clustering within HLA-allele-positive subsets. For co-occurrence clustering, repertoires with fewer than 30,000 or more than 120,000 public chains were excluded, along with four to six repertoires with anomalous nucleotide sharing. Sourced from immuneACCESS, this table was stored by TCRdb with only in-frame sequences that have V and J called. A share of the clones is absent; for the studies checked, an unresolved V gene accounts for under half, and the remainder has no known explanation. V and J calls and clone size come straight from that table; D and trimming were deduced from the DNA. The table for this sample lists about 89,000 clones; roughly 80% of them were counted only once. The top ten constitute under 3% of the sample.

Points the paper makes about the study in general: A further reported finding was that TCR beta sequences accurately predicted the HLA-A and HLA-B alleles for most subjects in the first cohort. In a later analysis, most CMV-associated TCR beta chains were found to appear HLA-restricted, with HLA associations seemingly driven largely by CMV exposure. In vitro tests confirmed that a few of the cytomegalovirus-associated TCR beta chains recognize cytomegalovirus antigens. The authors suggested that the approach could potentially be extended to other disease states and immunological phenotypes. The classifier was reported to diagnose cytomegalovirus status with high specificity and sensitivity in both the original and validation cohorts. Some IMGT-functional V segments, including TRBV6-2 and TRBV6-3, could not be distinguished by the 87-base-pair reads and were therefore excluded. At a false discovery rate of 0.05, a later analysis linked some 17,000 TCR beta sequences to specific HLA alleles. Because counts were too low, about 17 rarely observed V segments, including chromosome 9 orphons, were excluded from the earlier analysis of several hundred of the donors. HLA typing was unavailable for some donors at each locus, so association tests used only the typed subset. When HLA alleles, especially DR and DQ, strongly co-occurred, attributing TCR associations to individual alleles was difficult. In a later analysis, HLA-associated TCR beta chains showed more clonal expansion and lower generation probabilities than non-associated chains that were equally common. Most TCR sequences were observed very rarely across donors, whereas some public TCRs were present in many individuals. This cohort had only TCR beta chains sequenced, and the lack of alpha or paired-chain data limited which features could be detected. In an earlier analysis of fewer than 700 of the donors, most TCR beta V segments appeared in productive rearrangements about 90% or about 30% of the time, broadly matching IMGT annotations. V-gene and J-gene trimming of TCR beta chains was associated with a missense DCLRE1C variant in a later genetic analysis, and the association was replicated in an independent cohort. Linkage disequilibrium might explain the correlated functional status among segregating V segments, but an unknown experimental factor could not be ruled out. In a later analysis, several top co-occurrence clusters were reported to appear linked to parvovirus B19, influenza, CMV and Epstein-Barr virus. The study listed 164 TCR beta chains as associated with cytomegalovirus. According to a later genetic analysis, donors in an Asian-associated ancestry cluster had fewer N-insertions in productive TCRs than the approximately 630-donor mean. A cluster of highly shared sequence variants was judged likely to represent a technical artifact of the sequencing pipeline. For the cohort, immune exposure information was limited to CMV serostatus. In a later analysis, the rate of TCR association differed among HLA loci, with DRB1 alleles having the most associated TCRs and HLA-C alleles having the fewest. Presence/absence analyses assumed roughly uniform sequencing depth across donors, an assumption that may not hold.

V is cut by 0 bases and J by 8 bases, and the space between the germline ends is 8 bases. CDR1 and CDR2, looked up from the germline V gene, are KGHSH and LQKENI. Counted from cysteine to phenylalanine, this CDR3 has 13 amino acids. Left in the record is the CDR3 DNA by itself, 39 bases read in frame from the first base. Sequencing input: PBMCs. The TCR was taken from a young man in good health and CMV-seronegative. The sequence joins TRBV18 to TRBJ1-3, with no reliable assignment of the D segment. In nucleotides, the sequence is TGTGCCAGCTCACCACCGCCGGGAGACACCATATATTTT. Translated, this gives CASSPPPGDTIYF.